Below, one T cell receptor beta chain is given with its context. Its target is unknown. Sample-barcoded 5' priming and a J-beta primer mix drove a second PCR of about 7 to 12 cycles. CDR3-containing paired-end reads numbered at least 2.5 million in each sample. One entry per CDR3 protein results from TCRdb running MiXCR on the 5' RACE reads. The table shows 850,000 to 1,100,000 distinct CDR3 sequences, with more than 30% occurring only once. The sample is drawn from a study of blood T cells in healthy people across ages. Study-wide points: CMV status of donors was not determined, possibly confounding expanded clonotype changes.

Trimming took 8 bases from V and 9 from J, leaving 17 bases between them. Germline V gives CDR1 SGHDT, CDR2 YYEEEE. The CDR3 has 12 residues. V gene TRBV5-6 combines with J gene TRBJ2-5; maybe TRBD1 (6 bases). Specimen: blood. This TCR came from a man in his late teens or twenties in good health. CDR3 DNA: TGTGCCAGTACAACAGGGCGGTCGGCCCAGTACTTC. This encodes CASTTGRSAQYF.